Below, one TCR beta chain is given with its context. The target of this receptor is not known. No much larger clone is present one base from it, and per-base qualities are unavailable. According to the germline V gene (reference sequence), CDR1 reads LNHDA and CDR2 reads SQIVND. The V and J ends are trimmed by 3 bases and 3 bases, leaving 5 bases between them. The CDR3, cysteine through phenylalanine, is 12 amino acids long. Only the CDR3 DNA is retained, 36 bases long and in frame from the first base. To separate naive from memory CD4+ T cells, cryopreserved PBMCs first underwent CD4 enrichment and then EasySep naive CD4+ T cell enrichment. Sorted naive or memory CD4+ T cells (around 10^5) were grown at a 1:1 ratio with T cell-depleted PBMCs and CEF peptides for nine to eleven days. Each peptide culture condition was generally run in triplicate replicate wells. PBMCs were isolated from leukapheresis product or whole blood by Ficoll-Paque PLUS gradient centrifugation. PBMCs were either cryopreserved at -140°C or used fresh in the expansion assay. The QIAamp Micro DNA Kit was used to extract genomic DNA from the CD4+ T cells.

DNA from CEF-cultured naive and memory CD4+ T cells underwent immunoSEQ TCR-beta sequencing at survey level. In the source study's methods: During preprocessing, nonproductive sequences were removed, as were CDR3s that did not start with C, did not end with F or W, or were shorter than 7 amino acids. The MANAFEST web app identified antigen-specific clonotypes based on expansion compared with the reference and other culture wells. A clone was considered positive if significant expansion relative to the reference culture was observed in 2 of 3 replicate wells at an FDR below 0.05. Positive clones also required significant expansion versus all other tandem wells and an odds ratio above 5. Cultured and uncultured naive and memory CD4+ repertoires were searched for CDR3s previously identified as spike- and CEF-reactive. After three terminal residues were trimmed from each end, CDR3 homology was quantified as pairwise Levenshtein distance using the stringdist R package. Imported from immuneACCESS, the table was reduced by TCRdb to in-frame sequences with V and J called. These copies leave out some clones; in studies compared against another copy, an unresolved V gene accounts for under half, and the cause of the remainder is not known. The V and J calls and clone size were taken over from that table, and D and trimming were inferred from the DNA. A total of tens of thousands of clones appear in this sample, nearly 85% of them only once. The top ten hold around 1.2% of the sample.

The data belong to a study of CD4 T cells in relation to SARS-CoV-2 and coronaviruses listed by TCRdb under 2021. The study in broad terms: In the ViraFEST assay, PBMCs were cultured with antigen for around nine days, after which TCR beta CDR3s were sequenced to identify antigen-specific clonal expansions. Of the roughly twelve convalescent patients, 8 were male and 4 were female, and two of the subjects were Hispanic. Samples from a few pre-COVID donors and the naive versus memory experiments were sequenced with the Adaptive Biotechnologies TCR-sequencing kit; other data were Illumina-based. Memory CD4+ T cell crossreactivity between SARS-CoV-2 and common cold coronavirus spike proteins was assessed at the TCR clonotype level in the study. Patient-derived lymphoblastoid cell lines were used to map the HLA restriction of shared crossreactive spike epitopes. A different TCR-beta assay, based on Illumina, was used to sequence expansion assays from other donors in the study. The full convalescent cohort of 12 patients had a median age of around 36 years, ranging from roughly 21 to 75 years. The investigation overall reported the following: Crossreactivity analysis centred on spike protein, so crossreactivity against other viral proteins was not assessed. Crossreactive clones showed significantly weaker SARS-CoV-2-driven expansion than monoreactive clones, consistent with antigenic imprinting. Memory CD4+ clonotypes crossrecognizing SARS-CoV-2 and at least one common cold coronavirus spike were found in 55% to 75% of donors. Naive versus memory sequencing indicated that memory recall responses, rather than primary responses primed during culture, are detected by the assay. Small numbers of patients and of tested TCRs were a limitation of the study. Pre-pandemic and post-infection samples were not both contributed by any donor, so tracing of the source of pre-existing responses was limited.

The sequenced sample was naive CD4+ T cells from PBMCs, cultured in vitro. This sample's cell subset or site label indicates: naive CD4+ T cells isolated by negative enrichment. The chain is encoded by TRBV19 joined to TRBJ2-5; the D gene assignment is ambiguous. This clonotype was sampled from an adult with COVID-19. The DNA sequence is given as TGTGCCAGTAGTATTTCTGAAGAGACCCAGTACTTC. It is translated as CASSISEETQYF.